What follows are 28 T cell receptor beta chains derived from one specimen sequenced in a study of T-cell reconstitution after alpha-beta-depleted transplantation in children. A library of TCRbeta sequences, prepared with unique molecular identifiers, was generated. TCRdb reprocessed the PCR reads with MiXCR, giving one entry per CDR3 protein. The table records about 260,000 distinct CDR3 sequences, approximately 8.9% of them present only once. Sequenced material: PBMCs, mostly from graft donor cells, taken 180 days after TCRalphabeta/CD19-depleted stem cell transplant. The receptors stem from a male patient aged 10 to 17 who had a stem cell transplant for acute lymphoblastic leukemia, so the T cells may come from the graft donor.

This clonotype was found many times. V usage is TRBV28 and J usage is TRBJ1-5, with D hard to call. The CDR3 has 15 amino acids. V lost 6 bases and J lost 6, with 18 bases in between. Germline lookup yields CDR1 MDHEN and CDR2 SYDVKM. CDR3 loop: CASRPHQAVCQPQHF. The CDR3 region has the DNA TGTGCCAGCAGACCACATCAGGCTGTTTGTCAGCCCCAGCATTTT.

This clonotype was observed at least ten times. This chain joins TRBV5-1 and TRBJ1-6; D is possibly TRBD1 (5 bases). Trimming removed 2 bases from V and 0 bases from J, with 15 bases in between. CDR3 length: 18 residues. Germline CDR1 reads SGHRS; CDR2 reads YFSETQ. As DNA, the CDR3 is TGCGCCAGCAGCTTCCTCGACAGAAGGAGCTCCTATAATTCACCCCTCCACTTT. Translation gives CASSFLDRRSSYNSPLHF.

This clonotype was recorded many times. This sequence joins TRBV4-3 and TRBJ1-2; D is perhaps TRBD1 (5 bases). Trimming shortened V by 4 bases and J by 2 bases, and 11 bases separated the two germline ends. This CDR3 comprises 14 residues. Germline V gives CDR1 LGHNA, CDR2 YSLEER. The DNA of the CDR3 is TGCGCCAGCAGCCCGACAGCCTTCAACTATGGCTACACCTTC. Translated, it gives CASSPTAFNYGYTF.

This clonotype was detected once. A much larger clonotype is one base distant, so this may be a read error. The chain is built from TRBV30 and TRBJ1-1; no definite D call. CDR1 and CDR2 from the germline V gene are GTSNPN and SVGIG (reference sequence). V lost 4 bases, J lost 2 bases, and 14 bases lay in between. This CDR3 has 14 residues. This chain's CDR3 is CAWISPWENTEAFF. As DNA, the CDR3 is TGTGCCTGGATATCCCCTTGGGAAAACACTGAAGCTTTCTTT.

This clonotype was recorded many times. V is TRBV7-9 and J is TRBJ2-7; D gene unclear. The germline CDR1 and CDR2 sequences are SEHNR and FQNEAQ (reference sequence). V lost 5 bases to trimming and J lost 4 bases, with 12 bases between them. This CDR3 comprises 13 residues. The CDR3 reads CASSPDTAYEQYF. The CDR3 DNA follows: TGTGCCAGCAGCCCCGACACAGCTTACGAGCAGTACTTC.

This clonotype was detected many times. The genes are TRBV18 and TRBJ1-1; 12 bases map to TRBD1. Germline V lookup: CDR1 KGHSH, CDR2 LQKENI. There are 16 residues in the CDR3. V was clipped by 1 base and J by 5 bases; unmatched bases: 5. CDR3 nucleotide sequence: TGTGCCAGCTCACCACGGGACAGGGGGCTGAGTACTGAAGCTTTCTTT. Its translation is CASSPRDRGLSTEAFF.

This clonotype has at least ten counts. The chain joins TRBV7-2 to TRBJ2-7, with 9 bases lining up with TRBD2. Germline loops: CDR1 SGHTA, CDR2 FQGNSA. CDR3 length: 15 residues. Losses at the gene ends were 1 base for V and 5 bases for J; bases not matched to a gene: 6. This CDR3 is CASSLVDSGSHEQYF. DNA for the CDR3: TGTGCCAGCAGCTTAGTAGATAGCGGGAGCCACGAGCAGTACTTC.

This clonotype was found many times. This sequence joins TRBV5-6 and TRBJ2-7, with D maybe TRBD2 (6 bases). Germline loops: CDR1 SGHDT, CDR2 YYEEEE. CDR3 length equals 13 residues. V lost 5 bases and J 7 bases, leaving 16 bases between the germline ends. The CDR3 sequence is CASRQRVLGEQYF. CDR3 coding DNA: TGTGCCAGCAGACAGCGGGTCCTCGGGGAGCAGTACTTC.

Turning to this clonotype: One base away lies a much larger clone, so this may be a sequencing read error. The chain couples TRBV4-3 to TRBJ1-2, with a possible D match to TRBD1 (5 bases). The CDR3 sequence is 14 residues long. The germline V gene encodes CDR1 LGHNA and CDR2 YSLEER. The CDR3 spells CTSSQAGSGYGYTF. The CDR3 DNA follows: TGCACCAGCAGCCAAGCAGGGTCTGGGTATGGCTACACCTTC.

Comments on this clonotype: This may be a read error: a much more frequent sequence differs by one nucleotide. This chain uses TRBV4-1 with TRBJ2-2, with TRBD1 as a possible D gene (5 bases). Trimming removed 2 bases at V and 7 bases at J, with 11 bases between. Germline CDR1 and CDR2: MGHRA and YSYEKL. This CDR3 is built from 14 residues. The CDR3 DNA sequence: TGCGCCAGCAGCCAACAGGCAGGGCACGGGGAGCTGTTTTTT. This translates into CASSQQAGHGELFF.

Many counts were recorded for this clonotype. V gene TRBV4-1 combines with J gene TRBJ1-5; the D is unclear. The CDR3 has 15 amino acids. V lost 1 base to trimming and J lost 1 base, with 8 bases between them. Per germline, CDR1 MGHRA and CDR2 YSYEKL. The CDR3 spells CASSQVSLSNQPQHF. The CDR3 nucleotides are TGCGCCAGCAGCCAAGTCTCTCTGAGCAATCAGCCCCAGCATTTT.

This clonotype has a count of ten or more. The rearrangement uses TRBV5-6 and TRBJ2-2, with TRBD1 as a possible D gene (5 bases). The CDR3 totals 15 residues. Germline V gene data show CDR1 as SGHDT and CDR2 as YYEEEE. The V and J ends lost 2 bases and 1 base respectively, with 9 bases between them. The CDR3 coding sequence is TGTGCCAGCAGCTTTGGCAGGGTGAACACCGGGGAGCTGTTTTTT. This encodes CASSFGRVNTGELFF.

This clonotype was recorded at least ten times. V gene TRBV9 combines with J gene TRBJ2-1; 10 nucleotides align to TRBD2. The trim removed 0 bases at V and 6 bases at J, leaving 6 bases unmatched. CDR1 is SGDLS and CDR2 is YYNGEE in the germline V gene. CDR3 length: 16 residues. The CDR3 protein is CASSVGKRGGVNEQFF. The CDR3 bases are TGTGCCAGCAGCGTAGGAAAGCGGGGGGGCGTCAATGAGCAGTTCTTC.

In this sample, this clonotype turned up many times. This rearrangement joins TRBV28 to TRBJ2-7; 7 bases line up with TRBD2. The J segment lost 2 bases and the V segment lost 4 bases, leaving 8 bases of the junction unmatched. Germline V gene sequence: CDR1 MDHEN, CDR2 SYDVKM. There are 15 residues in the CDR3. In DNA, the CDR3 is TGTGCCAGCAGTTCCTCAGCGGGACTCGCCTACGAGCAGTACTTC. This sequence encodes CASSSSAGLAYEQYF.

This clonotype was counted at least ten times. The V gene is TRBV19, the J gene TRBJ2-7, with 8 positions matching TRBD1. Germline assignment: CDR1 LNHDA and CDR2 SQIVND (reference sequence). V shed 2 bases, J shed 3 bases, and the junction held 6 bases outside the gene matches. CDR3 size: 15 residues. The CDR3 DNA reads as TGTGCCAGTAGTATAAGGGGACAGGAGAGCTACGAGCAGTACTTC. Protein: CASSIRGQESYEQYF.

In its sample, this clonotype was seen many times. V and J are TRBV4-3 and TRBJ2-2; TRBD1 agrees at 9 bases. Germline loops: CDR1 LGHNA, CDR2 YSLEER. CDR3 length equals 20 residues. J gave up 1 base and V 0 bases, and 12 bases lay outside the gene matches. The CDR3 DNA sequence: TGCGCCAGCAGCCAAGAGGTGGGGACAGGGCTCAAATTGAACACCGGGGAGCTGTTTTTT. Its translation is CASSQEVGTGLKLNTGELFF.

The rearrangement uses TRBV10-1 and TRBJ2-7; no clear D. The germline CDR1 and CDR2 sequences are WNHNN and SYGVQD (reference sequence). Trimming took off 0 bases at V and 2 bases at J, with 5 bases between the two ends. The CDR3 is made up of 13 amino acids. CDR3 bases: TGCGCCAGCAGTGAGTCTGGTCCCTACGAGCAGTACTTC. This sequence encodes CASSESGPYEQYF.

This clonotype was recorded at least ten times. The rearrangement joins TRBV12-3 or TRBV12-4 to TRBJ2-7; D gene uncertain. The V end lost 2 bases, the J end lost 2 bases, and 7 bases lay between the germline ends. This CDR3 region has 13 residues. The CDR3 reads CASSLTPPYEQYF. The DNA of the CDR3 is TGTGCCAGCAGTTTAACCCCCCCCTACGAGCAGTACTTC.

At least ten counts were recorded for this clonotype. The chain couples TRBV7-2 to TRBJ2-5, with TRBD2 identical over 8 bases. Germline V CDR1 and CDR2: SGHTA, FQGNSA. With 5 bases clipped from V and 5 bases from J, the junction kept 16 bases outside the gene matches. There are 17 residues in the CDR3. CDR3 DNA: TGTGCCAGCAGCCCCCCCCGGACTAGCCCTGAGAGGGAGACCCAGTACTTC. Amino acid sequence: CASSPPRTSPERETQYF.

This clonotype was detected many times. V usage is TRBV4-1 and J usage is TRBJ2-3; the match to TRBD1 covers 7 bases. The length of the CDR3 is 16 residues. The J segment lost 0 bases and the V segment lost 5 bases, leaving 8 bases of the junction unmatched. The V gene's germline CDR1 is MGHRA and CDR2 YSYEKL. CDR3 protein: CASSTGARRSTDTQYF. CDR3 nucleotides: TGCGCCAGCAGCACAGGGGCCCGGAGGAGCACAGATACGCAGTATTTT.

The table lists this clonotype with many counts. The chain has TRBV5-6 and TRBJ2-1; D remains ambiguous. In germline, CDR1 is SGHDT, CDR2 YYEEEE. The CDR3 runs to 11 residues. The V and J ends lost 0 bases and 10 bases respectively, with 5 bases between them. In nucleotides, the CDR3 is TGTGCCAGCAGCTTGGCCGCCGAGCAGTTCTTC. Translation: CASSLAAEQFF.

This clonotype has a count of ten or more. The V gene is TRBV3-1, the J gene TRBJ1-2; D remains unclear. CDR3 length: 12 amino acids. Germline V gene lookup returns CDR1 LGHDT and CDR2 YNNKEL (reference sequence). Trimming stripped 2 bases from V and 4 bases from J, with 5 bases between. CDR3 in DNA: TGTGCCAGCAGCCAAATAGGCTATGGCTACACCTTC. It specifies CASSQIGYGYTF.

This chain connects TRBV18 to TRBJ1-3; 7 positions agree with TRBD1. V lost 2 bases and J lost 8; bases outside the gene matches: 9. Germline CDR1 reads KGHSH; CDR2 reads LQKENI. This CDR3 has 15 residues. CDR3 region: CASSPDRVNHDTIYF. The DNA for the CDR3 is TGTGCCAGCTCACCAGACAGGGTCAACCACGACACCATATATTTT.

Concerning this clonotype: This sequence may be a read error, since a much larger clone differs from it by one base. The chain carries TRBV20-1 and TRBJ1-5; D perhaps matches TRBD1 (5 bases). Trimming pared 6 bases from V and 4 bases from J, leaving 10 bases between. CDR1 is DFQATT and CDR2 is SNEGSKA in the germline V gene (reference sequence). The CDR3 has 12 residues. CDR3 bases: TGCAGTGCGGGACCGCCAAATCAGCCCCAGCATTTT. This encodes CSAGPPNQPQHF.

The CDR3 loop reads CASSPTGDRVHQPQHF. For the CDR3, the DNA is TGTGCCAGCTCACCTACGGGGGACAGGGTGCATCAGCCCCAGCATTTT. The rearrangement joins TRBV18 to TRBJ1-5, with 9 positions matching TRBD1. The CDR3 has 16 residues. Trimming at V came to 3 bases and at J to 5 bases, leaving 8 bases not matched to a gene. Germline-derived CDR1 and CDR2 are KGHSH and LQKENI.

This clonotype has ten or more counts. DNA for the CDR3: TGTGCCAGCAGCCCACACATGGGTTATAATTCACCCCTCCACTTT. Translation: CASSPHMGYNSPLHF. The chain recombines TRBV9 with TRBJ1-6; D gene ambiguous. V gave up 4 bases and J gave up 4 bases, with 12 bases separating them. This CDR3 has 15 amino acids. Germline V gene sequence: CDR1 SGDLS, CDR2 YYNGEE.

Many counts were recorded for this clonotype. The chain is built from TRBV27 and TRBJ2-2, with 8 bases matching TRBD1. V shed 3 bases and J 1 base; nucleotides not matched to a gene: 4. The germline CDR1 and CDR2 sequences are MNHEY and SMNVEV (reference sequence). The CDR3 covers 16 residues. The CDR3 DNA reads as TGTGCCAGCAGTTTCCACAGGGGGTGGAACACCGGGGAGCTGTTTTTT. Residues: CASSFHRGWNTGELFF.

The V gene is TRBV18, the J gene TRBJ2-7, with TRBD1 identical over 10 bases. The germline V gene encodes CDR1 KGHSH and CDR2 LQKENI. The CDR3 runs to 16 residues. The trim removed 6 bases at V and 3 bases at J, leaving 11 bases unmatched. CDR3 in DNA: TGTGCCAGCTCCACACTAAGAGGACAGGGGGACTACGAGCAGTACTTC. Translated, it gives CASSTLRGQGDYEQYF. Based on the CDR3 plus reference TRBV18 and TRBJ2-7, the full variable domain is NAGVMQNPRHLVRRRGQEARLRCSPMKGHSHVYWYRQLPEEGLKFMVYLQKENIIDESGMPKERFSAEFPKEGPSILRIQQVVRGDSAAYFCASSTLRGQGDYEQYFGPGTRLTVT.